This T cell receptor (beta chain) derives from a study of T cell responses to AZD1222 COVID-19 vaccine. V was shortened by 4 bases and J by 5 bases, with 17 bases between the two germline ends. The germline V gene encodes CDR1 MNHNS and CDR2 SASEGT. This CDR3 comprises 16 residues. Points from the study as a whole: Donor demographics were predominantly white British with a female majority; clonal diversity may be underestimated.

Second-dose intervals near 4 or 12 weeks were combined. Points on this clone: As yet, its antigen is unknown.

TCRdb's copy holds only in-frame clones and misses some; the assay was immunoSEQ multiplex PCR. The sample carries approximately 100,000 clones, nearly 90% recorded once. This sequence was found in an adult who received the AZD1222 COVID-19 vaccine. This chain joins TRBV6-1 and TRBJ2-2; the D gene is possibly TRBD2 (6 bases). The specimen comprised peripheral blood, sampled 28 days after the second AZD1222 dose. For the CDR3, the DNA is TGTGCCAGCAGTGTGGGCGGAGGGGCCTCGACCGGGGAGCTGTTTTTT. This codes for CASSVGGGASTGELFF.